Below, 8 T cell receptor beta chains from the same sample are listed, as sequenced in a study of T-cell reconstitution after alpha-beta-depleted transplantation in children. The authors prepared the TCRbeta library with unique molecular identifiers. TCRdb reprocessed the PCR reads via MiXCR and lists one record per CDR3 protein. Counted here are roughly 250,000 distinct CDR3 sequences, around 7.8% occurring once; the ten biggest clones make up almost 6.5%. The sample in question was PBMCs, mostly from graft donor cells, obtained 180 days after TCRalphabeta/CD19-depleted stem cell transplant. The receptors shown here come from a male patient between 5 and 17 years old who had a stem cell transplant for acute lymphoblastic leukemia, so the T cells may come from the graft donor.

This clonotype was seen ten or more times. The chain recombines TRBV21-1 with TRBJ2-7; the table's D call, TRBD1, was not checked against the DNA. TRBV21-1 is a pseudogene. This CDR3 is built from 13 residues. The CDR3 sequence is CASPRGEGYEQYF. CDR3 nucleotides: TGTGCCAGCCCACGAGGGGAAGGATACGAGCAGTACTTC.

This clonotype was recorded at least ten times. The rearrangement uses TRBV7-9 and TRBJ2-7; D unclear. Per germline, CDR1 SEHNR and CDR2 FQNEAQ (reference sequence). With 4 bases removed from V and 7 bases from J, the gap between germline ends came to 14 bases. This CDR3 has 13 residues. CDR3 sequence reads: CASSSALIGEQYF. For the CDR3, the DNA is TGTGCCAGCAGCTCGGCCCTAATAGGGGAGCAGTACTTC. The full variable domain, completed using reference TRBV7-9 and TRBJ2-7, is DTGVSQNPRHKITKRGQNVTFRCDPISEHNRLYWYRQTLGQGPEFLTYFQNEAQLEKSRLLSDRFSAERPKGSFSTLEIQRTEQGDSAMYLCASSSALIGEQYFGPGTRLTVT.

In this sample, this clonotype turned up many times. This chain joins TRBV7-3 and TRBJ2-2, with a tentative D call TRBD2 (6 bases). The CDR3 runs to 16 residues. The V and J ends lost 0 bases and 6 bases respectively, with 14 bases between them. Germline V lookup: CDR1 SGHTA, CDR2 FQGTGA. The CDR3 sequence: CASSLTRDLVPGELFF. As DNA, the CDR3 is TGTGCCAGCAGCTTAACACGGGACTTAGTACCCGGGGAGCTGTTTTTT.

This clonotype came up many times. This chain uses TRBV11-2 with TRBJ1-3; D ambiguous. The CDR3 runs 15 residues. Trimming took 3 bases from V and 0 from J, leaving 9 bases between them. Germline CDR1 is SGHAT and CDR2 is FQNNGV. The CDR3 loop is CASSFKTTSGNTIYF. The CDR3 DNA is TGTGCCAGCAGCTTTAAAACTACCTCTGGAAACACCATATATTTT.

This clonotype has ten or more counts. V is TRBV14 and J is TRBJ2-2, with D unclear. The germline V gene encodes CDR1 SGHDN and CDR2 FVKESK. This CDR3 spans 14 amino acids. Trimming removed 0 bases at V and 3 bases at J, with 5 bases between. This CDR3 is CASSQEWYTGELFF. The CDR3 region has the DNA TGTGCCAGCAGCCAAGAGTGGTACACCGGGGAGCTGTTTTTT.

The sample holds many counts of this clonotype. In nucleotides, the CDR3 is TGTGCCAGCAGCACCTTCAGGTCCGGGGACACCGGGGAGCTGTTTTTT. Translating it yields CASSTFRSGDTGELFF. This chain connects TRBV7-2 to TRBJ2-2; D is possibly TRBD2 (5 bases). Trimming took off 5 bases at V and 3 bases at J, with 16 bases between the two ends. The germline V gene has CDR1 SGHTA and CDR2 FQGNSA. CDR3 size: 16 residues.

This clonotype has at least ten counts. The CDR3 region has the DNA TGTGCTAGTGGTTCATCCGCGGGACAACTGAATTCACCCCTCCACTTT. Protein product: CASGSSAGQLNSPLHF. The chain uses TRBV12-5 and TRBJ1-6; TRBD1 might be the D (6 bases). The length of the CDR3 is 16 residues. Trimming removed 4 bases at V and 7 bases at J, with 17 bases between. Germline-derived CDR1 and CDR2 are LGHNT and FRNRAP. Using reference TRBV12-5 and TRBJ1-6 for the parts outside the CDR3, the full variable domain is DARVTQTPRHKVTEMGQEVTMRCQPILGHNTVFWYRQTMMQGLELLAYFRNRAPLDDSGMPKDRFSAEMPDATLATLKIQPSEPRDSAVYFCASGSSAGQLNSPLHFGNGTRLTVT.

Many counts were recorded for this clonotype. CDR3 protein: CSATWSGETQYF. The CDR3 DNA follows: TGCAGTGCGACCTGGAGTGGCGAGACCCAGTACTTC. The J gene is TRBJ2-5, the V gene TRBV20-1, with D hard to call. Germline V gene data show CDR1 as DFQATT and CDR2 as SNEGSKA (reference sequence). This CDR3 has 12 residues. Trimming took 6 bases from V and 5 from J, leaving 13 bases between them.